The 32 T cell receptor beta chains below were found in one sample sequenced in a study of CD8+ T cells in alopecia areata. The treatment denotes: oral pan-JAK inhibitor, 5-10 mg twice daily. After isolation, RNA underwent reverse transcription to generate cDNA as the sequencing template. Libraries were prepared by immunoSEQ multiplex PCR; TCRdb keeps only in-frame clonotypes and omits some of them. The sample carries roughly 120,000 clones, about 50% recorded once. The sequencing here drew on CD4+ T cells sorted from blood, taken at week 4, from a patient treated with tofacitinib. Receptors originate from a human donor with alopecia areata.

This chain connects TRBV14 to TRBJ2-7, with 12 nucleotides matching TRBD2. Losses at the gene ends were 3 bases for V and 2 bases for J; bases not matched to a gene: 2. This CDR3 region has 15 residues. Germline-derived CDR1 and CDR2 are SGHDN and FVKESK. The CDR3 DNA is TGTGCCAGCAGCCACCCTAGCGGGAGGGCCTACGAGCAGTACTTC. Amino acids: CASSHPSGRAYEQYF.

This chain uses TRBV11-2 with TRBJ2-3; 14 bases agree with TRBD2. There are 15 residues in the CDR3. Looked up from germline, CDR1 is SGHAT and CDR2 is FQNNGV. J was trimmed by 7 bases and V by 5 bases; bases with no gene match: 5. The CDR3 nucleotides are TGTGCCAGCAGCCCGACTAGCGGGAGGGCTCATACGCAGTATTTT. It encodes CASSPTSGRAHTQYF. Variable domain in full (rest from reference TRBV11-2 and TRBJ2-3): EAGVAQSPRYKIIEKRQSVAFWCNPISGHATLYWYQQILGQGPKLLIQFQNNGVVDDSQLPKDRFSAERLKGVDSTLKIQPAKLEDSAVYLCASSPTSGRAHTQYFGPGTRLTVL.

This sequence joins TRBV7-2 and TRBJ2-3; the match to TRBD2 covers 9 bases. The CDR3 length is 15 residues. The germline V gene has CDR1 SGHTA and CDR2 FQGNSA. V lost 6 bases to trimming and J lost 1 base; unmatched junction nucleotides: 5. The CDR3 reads CASSYRTSGTDTQYF. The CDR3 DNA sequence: TGTGCCAGCAGTTACAGGACTAGCGGCACAGATACGCAGTATTTT.

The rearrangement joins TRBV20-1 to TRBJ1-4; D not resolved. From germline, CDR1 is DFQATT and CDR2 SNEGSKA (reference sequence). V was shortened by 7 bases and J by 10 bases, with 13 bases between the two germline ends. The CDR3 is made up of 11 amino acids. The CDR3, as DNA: TGCAGTGGTGAGGGTTTTGGAAAACTGTTTTTT. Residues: CSGEGFGKLFF.

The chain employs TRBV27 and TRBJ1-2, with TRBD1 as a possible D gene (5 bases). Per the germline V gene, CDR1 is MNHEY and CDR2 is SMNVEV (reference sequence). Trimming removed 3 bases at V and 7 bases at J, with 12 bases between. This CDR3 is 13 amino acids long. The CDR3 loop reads CASSLLGHGGYTF. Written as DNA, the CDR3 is TGTGCCAGCAGTTTGCTCGGACACGGTGGCTACACCTTC.

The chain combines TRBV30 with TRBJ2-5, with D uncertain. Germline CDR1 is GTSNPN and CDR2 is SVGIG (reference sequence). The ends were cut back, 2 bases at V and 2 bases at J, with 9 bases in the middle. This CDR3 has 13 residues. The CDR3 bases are TGTGCCTGGAGTCGCAGTATACAAGAGACCCAGTACTTC. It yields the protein CAWSRSIQETQYF.

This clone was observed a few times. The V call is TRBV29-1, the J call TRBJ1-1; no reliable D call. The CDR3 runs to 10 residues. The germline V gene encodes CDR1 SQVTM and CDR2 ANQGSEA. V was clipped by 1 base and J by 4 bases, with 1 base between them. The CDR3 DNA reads TGCAGCGTTGAAGGCACTGAAGCTTTCTTT. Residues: CSVEGTEAFF.

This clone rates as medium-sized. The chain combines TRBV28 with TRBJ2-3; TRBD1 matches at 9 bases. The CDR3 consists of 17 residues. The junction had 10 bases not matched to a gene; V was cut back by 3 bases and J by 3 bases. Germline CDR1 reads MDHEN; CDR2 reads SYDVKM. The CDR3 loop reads CASSLKDRGRTTDTQYF. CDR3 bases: TGTGCCAGCAGTTTGAAGGACAGGGGTAGGACAACAGATACGCAGTATTTT.

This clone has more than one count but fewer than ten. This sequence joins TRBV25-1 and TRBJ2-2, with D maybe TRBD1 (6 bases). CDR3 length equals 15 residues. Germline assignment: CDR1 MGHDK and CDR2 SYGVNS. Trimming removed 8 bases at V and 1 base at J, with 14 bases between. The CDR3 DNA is TGTGCCAGCGGAATGGGACATATGAACACCGGGGAGCTGTTTTTT. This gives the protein CASGMGHMNTGELFF.

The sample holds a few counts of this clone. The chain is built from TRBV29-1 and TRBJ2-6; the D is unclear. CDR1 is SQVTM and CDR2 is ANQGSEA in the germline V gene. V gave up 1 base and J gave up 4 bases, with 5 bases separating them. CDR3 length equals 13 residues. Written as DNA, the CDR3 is TGCAGCGTTGAAGTTTCCGGGGCCAACGTCCTGACTTTC. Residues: CSVEVSGANVLTF. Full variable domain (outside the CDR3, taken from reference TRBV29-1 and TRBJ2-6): SAVISQKPSRDICQRGTSLTIQCQVDSQVTMMFWYRQQPGQSLTLIATANQGSEATYESGFVIDKFPISRPNLTFSTLTVSNMSPEDSSIYLCSVEVSGANVLTFGAGSRLTVL.

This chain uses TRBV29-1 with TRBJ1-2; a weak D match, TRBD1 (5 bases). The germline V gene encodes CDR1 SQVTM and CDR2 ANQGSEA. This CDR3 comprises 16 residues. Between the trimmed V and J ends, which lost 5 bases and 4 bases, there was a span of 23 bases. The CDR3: CSVHPFVGGGSYGYTF. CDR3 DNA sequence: TGCAGCGTTCACCCCTTCGTGGGGGGTGGAAGCTATGGCTACACCTTC.

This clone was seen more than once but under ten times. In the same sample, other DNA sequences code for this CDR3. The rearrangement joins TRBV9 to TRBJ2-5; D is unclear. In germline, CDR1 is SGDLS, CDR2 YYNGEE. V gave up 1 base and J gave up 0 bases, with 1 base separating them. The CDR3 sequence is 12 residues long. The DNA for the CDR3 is TGTGCCAGCAGCGTAAACCAAGAGACCCAGTACTTC. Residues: CASSVNQETQYF.

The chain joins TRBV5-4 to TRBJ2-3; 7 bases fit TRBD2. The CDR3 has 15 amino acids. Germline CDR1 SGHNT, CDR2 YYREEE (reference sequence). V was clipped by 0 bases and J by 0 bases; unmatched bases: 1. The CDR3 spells CASSLVAGSTDTQYF. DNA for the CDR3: TGTGCCAGCAGCTTGGTAGCGGGTAGCACAGATACGCAGTATTTT.

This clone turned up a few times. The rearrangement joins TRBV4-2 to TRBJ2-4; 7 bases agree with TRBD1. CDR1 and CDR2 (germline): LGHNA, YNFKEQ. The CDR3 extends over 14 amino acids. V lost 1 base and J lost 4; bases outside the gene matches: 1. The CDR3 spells CASSQADRKNIQYF. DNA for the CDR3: TGTGCCAGCAGCCAAGCGGACAGGAAAAACATTCAGTACTTC.

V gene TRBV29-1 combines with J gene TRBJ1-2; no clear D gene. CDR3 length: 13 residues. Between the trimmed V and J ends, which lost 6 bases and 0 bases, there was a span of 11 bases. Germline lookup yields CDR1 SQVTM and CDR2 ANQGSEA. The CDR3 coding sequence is TGCAGCGTAAGGGAGCCCTCTAACTATGGCTACACCTTC. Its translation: CSVREPSNYGYTF.

The CDR3 loop is CASRPDRGDNQPQHF. In nucleotides, the CDR3 is TGTGCCAGCAGGCCCGACAGGGGGGACAATCAGCCCCAGCATTTT. The chain is built from TRBV6-5 and TRBJ1-5; TRBD1 agrees at 9 bases. Germline V CDR1 and CDR2: MNHEY, SVGAGI. V lost 6 bases, J lost 3 bases, and 6 bases stayed unmatched. The CDR3 is 15 residues long.

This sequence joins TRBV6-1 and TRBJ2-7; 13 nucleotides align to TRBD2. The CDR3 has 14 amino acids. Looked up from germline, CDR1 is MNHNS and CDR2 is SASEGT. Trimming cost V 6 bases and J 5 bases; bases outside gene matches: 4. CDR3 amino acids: CASRRTSGGHEQYF. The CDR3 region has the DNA TGTGCCAGCAGAAGGACTAGCGGGGGCCACGAGCAGTACTTC.

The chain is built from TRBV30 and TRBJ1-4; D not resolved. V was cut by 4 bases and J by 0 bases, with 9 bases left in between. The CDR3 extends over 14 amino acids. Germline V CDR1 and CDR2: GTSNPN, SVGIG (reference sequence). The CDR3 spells CAWTLPTTNEKLFF. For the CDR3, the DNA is TGTGCCTGGACGTTGCCCACAACTAATGAAAAACTGTTTTTT.

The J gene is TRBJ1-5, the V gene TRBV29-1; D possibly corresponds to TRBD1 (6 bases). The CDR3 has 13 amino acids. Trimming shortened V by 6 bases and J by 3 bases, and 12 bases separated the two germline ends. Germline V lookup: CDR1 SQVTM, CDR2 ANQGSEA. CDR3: CSVVQGYNQPQHF. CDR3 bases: TGCAGCGTCGTACAGGGCTACAATCAGCCCCAGCATTTT.

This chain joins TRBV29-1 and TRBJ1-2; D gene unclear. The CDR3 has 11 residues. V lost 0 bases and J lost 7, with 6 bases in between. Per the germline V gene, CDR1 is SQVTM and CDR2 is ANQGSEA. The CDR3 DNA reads TGCAGCGTTGAAGATTGGCTTGGCTACACCTTC. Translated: CSVEDWLGYTF.

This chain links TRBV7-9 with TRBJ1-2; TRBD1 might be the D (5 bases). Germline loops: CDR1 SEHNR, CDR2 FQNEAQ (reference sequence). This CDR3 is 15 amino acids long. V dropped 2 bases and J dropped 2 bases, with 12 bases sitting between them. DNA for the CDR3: TGTGCCAGCAGCTTATCCCAGACAGCCAACTATGGCTACACCTTC. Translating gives CASSLSQTANYGYTF.

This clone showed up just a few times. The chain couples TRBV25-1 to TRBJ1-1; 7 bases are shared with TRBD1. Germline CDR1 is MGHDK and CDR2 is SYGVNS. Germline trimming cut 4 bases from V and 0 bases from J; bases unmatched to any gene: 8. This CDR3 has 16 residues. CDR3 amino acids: CASSGWDSPLNTEAFF. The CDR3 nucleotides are TGTGCCAGCAGTGGCTGGGACAGCCCCCTGAACACTGAAGCTTTCTTT.

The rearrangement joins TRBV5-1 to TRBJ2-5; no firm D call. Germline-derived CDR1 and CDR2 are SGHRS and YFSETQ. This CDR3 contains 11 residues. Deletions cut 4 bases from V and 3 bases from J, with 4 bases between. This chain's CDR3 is CASSKEETQYF. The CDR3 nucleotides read TGCGCCAGCAGCAAGGAAGAGACCCAGTACTTC. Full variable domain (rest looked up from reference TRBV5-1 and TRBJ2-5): KAGVTQTPRYLIKTRGQQVTLSCSPISGHRSVSWYQQTPGQGLQFLFEYFSETQRNKGNFPGRFSGRQFSNSRSEMNVSTLELGDSALYLCASSKEETQYFGPGTRLLVL.

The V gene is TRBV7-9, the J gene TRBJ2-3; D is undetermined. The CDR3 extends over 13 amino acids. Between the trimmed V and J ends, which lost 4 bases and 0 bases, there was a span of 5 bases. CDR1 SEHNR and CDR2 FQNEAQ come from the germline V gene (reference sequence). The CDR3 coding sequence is TGTGCCAGCAGCTCCGGAAGCACAGATACGCAGTATTTT. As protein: CASSSGSTDTQYF.

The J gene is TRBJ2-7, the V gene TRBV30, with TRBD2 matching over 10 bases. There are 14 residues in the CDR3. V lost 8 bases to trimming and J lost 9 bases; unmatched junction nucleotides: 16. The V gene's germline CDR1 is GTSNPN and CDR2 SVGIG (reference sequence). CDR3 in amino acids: CAPQGASGSHTQYF. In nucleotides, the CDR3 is TGTGCCCCCCAAGGGGCTAGCGGGAGCCACACGCAGTACTTC.

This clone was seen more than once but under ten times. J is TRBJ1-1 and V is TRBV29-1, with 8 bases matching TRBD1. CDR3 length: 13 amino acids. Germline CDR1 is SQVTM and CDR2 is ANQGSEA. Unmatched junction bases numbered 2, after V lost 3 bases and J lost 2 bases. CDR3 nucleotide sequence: TGCAGCGTTGAGGGACAGGTAAACACTGAAGCTTTCTTT. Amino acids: CSVEGQVNTEAFF.

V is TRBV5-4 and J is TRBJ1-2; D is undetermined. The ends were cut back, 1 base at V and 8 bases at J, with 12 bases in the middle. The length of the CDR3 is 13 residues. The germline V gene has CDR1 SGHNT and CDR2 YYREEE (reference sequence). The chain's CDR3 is CASSLKGRAGYTF. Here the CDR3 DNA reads TGTGCCAGCAGCTTGAAAGGACGGGCAGGCTACACCTTC.

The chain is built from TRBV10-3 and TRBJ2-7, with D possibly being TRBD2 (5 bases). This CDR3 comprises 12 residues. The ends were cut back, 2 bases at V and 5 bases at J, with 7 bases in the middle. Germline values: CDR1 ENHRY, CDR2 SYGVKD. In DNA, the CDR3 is TGTGCCATCAGTGAGGCTAGCCACGAGCAGTACTTC. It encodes CAISEASHEQYF.

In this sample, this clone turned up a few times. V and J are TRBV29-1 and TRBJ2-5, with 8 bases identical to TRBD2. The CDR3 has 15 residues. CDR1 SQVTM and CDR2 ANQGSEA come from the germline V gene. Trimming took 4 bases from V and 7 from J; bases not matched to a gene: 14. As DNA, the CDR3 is TGCAGCGTTGTTGGTCTAGCGGGCGGGTCAGGGACCCAGTACTTC. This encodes CSVVGLAGGSGTQYF.

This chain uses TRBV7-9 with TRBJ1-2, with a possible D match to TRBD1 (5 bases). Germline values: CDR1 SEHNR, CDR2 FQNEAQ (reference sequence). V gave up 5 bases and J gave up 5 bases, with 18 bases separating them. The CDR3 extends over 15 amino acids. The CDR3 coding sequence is TGTGCCAGCAGCCCCGTCCGCCAGGGCCCATATGGCTACACCTTC. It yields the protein CASSPVRQGPYGYTF.

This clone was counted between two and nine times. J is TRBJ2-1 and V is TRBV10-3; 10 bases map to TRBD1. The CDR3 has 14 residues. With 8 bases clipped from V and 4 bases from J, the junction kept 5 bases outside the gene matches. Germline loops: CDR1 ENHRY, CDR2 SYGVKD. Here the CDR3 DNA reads TGTGCCATCGGACGGACAGGGGGTTACAATGAGCAGTTCTTC. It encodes CAIGRTGGYNEQFF.

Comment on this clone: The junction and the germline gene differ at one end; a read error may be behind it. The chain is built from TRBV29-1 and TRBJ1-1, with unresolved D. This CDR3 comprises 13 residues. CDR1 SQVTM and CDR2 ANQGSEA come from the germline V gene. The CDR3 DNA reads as TGCAGCGCCGGTAAGCTAATGAACGCTGAAGCTTTCTTT. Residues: CSAGKLMNAEAFF. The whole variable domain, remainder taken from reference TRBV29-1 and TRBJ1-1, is SAVISQKPSRDICQRGTSLTIQCQVDSQVTMMFWYRQQPGQSLTLIATANQGSEATYESGFVIDKFPISRPNLTFSTLTVSNMSPEDSSIYLCSAGKLMNAEAFFGQGTRLTVV.